This entry describes one TCR beta chain. The sample belongs to a study of T cells in Graves' hyperthyroidism and ophthalmopathy. In germline, CDR1 is MNHNS, CDR2 SASEGT. With 7 bases clipped from V and 2 bases from J, the junction kept 8 bases outside the gene matches. The CDR3 length is 16 residues. From RNA transcripts, TCR beta CDR3 regions were amplified. HTBI primers drove first-round RT-PCR of the TCR CDR3. TCRdb processed the multiplex PCR reads anew with MiXCR; each CDR3 protein has one entry. The data contain tens of thousands of distinct CDR3 sequences, roughly 50% of them seen just once; the ten biggest clones take up about 9.8%. In the ophthalmopathy cohort, Clinical Activity Score was at least 3, NOSPECS grade at least 4, and duration under 3 months. Any patient presenting with uncontrolled infection, other autoimmune disease, pregnancy or lactation was left out.

This TCR was recovered from a woman aged 45-60 years with Graves' ophthalmopathy. Sequenced input: blood. This chain uses TRBV6-1 with TRBJ2-6; TRBD2 aligns across 7 bases. CDR3 region: CASTPPAGAGANVLTF. CDR3 in DNA: TGTGCCAGCACCCCACCCGCGGGGGCTGGGGCCAACGTCCTGACTTTC.